The clone carrying this T cell receptor (beta chain) showed up just a few times. Its antigen is still unknown. Each sample yielded at least 7 million isolated PBMCs. A sample-barcoded 5' primer and a J-beta primer mix were used in a second PCR of about 7 to 12 cycles. CDR3-containing paired-end reads numbering at least 3 million came from each sample. TCRdb independently ran MiXCR on the 5' RACE reads; one entry per CDR3 protein. The sample carries about a million distinct CDR3 sequences, 45% to 60% recorded once. The sample originates from a study of blood T cells in healthy people across ages. The overall study: The capture of about one barcoded beta molecule per two T cells was achieved by template switching. Overall study findings and caveats: Naive CD4+ cell counts and diversity both ran higher in long-lived than in aged donors.

The germline CDR1 and CDR2 sequences are SGHTA and FQGNSA. Germline trimming cut 5 bases from V and 8 bases from J; bases unmatched to any gene: 10. The CDR3 consists of 14 residues. The receptor's source is a woman aged 60-75 years in good health. V gene TRBV7-2 combines with J gene TRBJ1-2; TRBD1 agrees at 8 bases. Input material: blood. The CDR3 nucleotides read TGTGCCAGCAGCCGTACTCCGACAGGGGAAGGCTACACCTTC. Its translation: CASSRTPTGEGYTF.